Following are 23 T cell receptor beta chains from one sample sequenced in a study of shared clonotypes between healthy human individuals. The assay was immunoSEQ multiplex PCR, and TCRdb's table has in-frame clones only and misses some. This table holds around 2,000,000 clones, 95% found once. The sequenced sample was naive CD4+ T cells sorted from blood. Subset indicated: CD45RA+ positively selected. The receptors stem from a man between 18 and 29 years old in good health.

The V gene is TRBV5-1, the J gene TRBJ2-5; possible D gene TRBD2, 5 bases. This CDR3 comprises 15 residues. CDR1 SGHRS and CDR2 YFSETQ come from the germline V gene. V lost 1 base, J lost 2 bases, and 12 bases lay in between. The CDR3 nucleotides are TGCGCCAGCAGCTTGTCGGGGTCCCAGCAAGAGACCCAGTACTTC. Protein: CASSLSGSQQETQYF.

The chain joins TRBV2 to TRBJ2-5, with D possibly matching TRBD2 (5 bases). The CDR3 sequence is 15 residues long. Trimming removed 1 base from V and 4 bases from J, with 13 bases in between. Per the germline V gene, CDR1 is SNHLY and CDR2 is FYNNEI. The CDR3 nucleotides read TGTGCCAGCAGTGAAGGAGGGTTGTCGCGAGAGACCCAGTACTTC. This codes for CASSEGGLSRETQYF.

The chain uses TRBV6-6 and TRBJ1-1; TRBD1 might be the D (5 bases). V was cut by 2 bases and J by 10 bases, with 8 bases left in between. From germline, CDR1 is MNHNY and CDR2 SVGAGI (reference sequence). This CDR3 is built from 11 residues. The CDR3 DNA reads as TGTGCCAGCAGTTACGCGGGGGGAGCTTTCTTT. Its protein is CASSYAGGAFF.

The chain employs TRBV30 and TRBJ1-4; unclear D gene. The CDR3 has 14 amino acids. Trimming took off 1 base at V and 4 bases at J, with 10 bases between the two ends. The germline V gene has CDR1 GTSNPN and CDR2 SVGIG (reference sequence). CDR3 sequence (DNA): TGTGCCTGGAGTGGGGTCTCTTTTAATGAAAAACTGTTTTTT. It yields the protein CAWSGVSFNEKLFF.

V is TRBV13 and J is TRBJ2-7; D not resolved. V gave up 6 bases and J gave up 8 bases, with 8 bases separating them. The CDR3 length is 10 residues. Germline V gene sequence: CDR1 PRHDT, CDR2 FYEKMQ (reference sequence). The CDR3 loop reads CASSLCKQYF. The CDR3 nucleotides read TGTGCCAGCAGTTTGTGCAAGCAGTACTTC.

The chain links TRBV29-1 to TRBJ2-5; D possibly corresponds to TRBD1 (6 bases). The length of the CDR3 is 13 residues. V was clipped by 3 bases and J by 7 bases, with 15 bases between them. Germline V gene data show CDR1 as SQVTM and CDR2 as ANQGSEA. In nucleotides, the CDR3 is TGCAGCGTTGATAACAGGGTAGGGGGGACCCAGTACTTC. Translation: CSVDNRVGGTQYF.

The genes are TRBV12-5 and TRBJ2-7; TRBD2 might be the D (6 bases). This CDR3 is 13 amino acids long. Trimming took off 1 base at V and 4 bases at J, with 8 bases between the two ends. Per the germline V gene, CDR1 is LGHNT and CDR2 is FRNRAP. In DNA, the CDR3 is TGTGCTAGTGGTTTGGCGGGAGTTTACGAGCAGTACTTC. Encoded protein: CASGLAGVYEQYF.

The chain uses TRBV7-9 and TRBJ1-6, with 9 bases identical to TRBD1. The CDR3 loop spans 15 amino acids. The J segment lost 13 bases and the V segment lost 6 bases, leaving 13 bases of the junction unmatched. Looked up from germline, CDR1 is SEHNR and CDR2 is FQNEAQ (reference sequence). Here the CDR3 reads CASRAGTGFPSPLHF. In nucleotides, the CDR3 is TGTGCCAGCAGGGCCGGGACAGGGTTTCCTTCCCCCCTCCACTTT.

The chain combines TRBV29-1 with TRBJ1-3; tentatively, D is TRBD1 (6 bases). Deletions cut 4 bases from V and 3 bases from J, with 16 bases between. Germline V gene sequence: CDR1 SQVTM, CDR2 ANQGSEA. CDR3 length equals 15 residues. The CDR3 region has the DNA TGCAGCGTTGGTAGCGGGGGCGCGGGTGGAAACACCATATATTTT. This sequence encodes CSVGSGGAGGNTIYF.

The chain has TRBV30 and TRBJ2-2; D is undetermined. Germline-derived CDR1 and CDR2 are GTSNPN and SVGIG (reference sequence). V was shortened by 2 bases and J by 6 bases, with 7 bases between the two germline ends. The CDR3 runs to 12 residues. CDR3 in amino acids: CAWSLPAGELFF. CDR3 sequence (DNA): TGTGCCTGGAGTCTTCCGGCCGGGGAGCTGTTTTTT. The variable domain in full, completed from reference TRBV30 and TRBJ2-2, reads SQTIHQWPATLVQPVGSPLSLECTVEGTSNPNLYWYRQAAGRGLQLLFYSVGIGQISSEVPQNLSASRPQDRQFILSSKKLLLSDSGFYLCAWSLPAGELFFGEGSRLTVL.

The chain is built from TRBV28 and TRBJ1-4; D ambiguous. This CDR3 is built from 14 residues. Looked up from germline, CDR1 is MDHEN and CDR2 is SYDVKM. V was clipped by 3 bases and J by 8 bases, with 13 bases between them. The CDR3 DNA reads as TGTGCCAGCAGTTTGGCATTGGGAGAGGAAAAACTGTTTTTT. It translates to CASSLALGEEKLFF.

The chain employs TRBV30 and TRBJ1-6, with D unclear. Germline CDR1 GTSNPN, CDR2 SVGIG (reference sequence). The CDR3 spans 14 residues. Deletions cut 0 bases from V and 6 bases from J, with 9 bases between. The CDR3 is CAWSVDSFNSPLHF. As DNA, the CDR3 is TGTGCCTGGAGTGTAGACTCTTTTAATTCACCCCTCCACTTT.

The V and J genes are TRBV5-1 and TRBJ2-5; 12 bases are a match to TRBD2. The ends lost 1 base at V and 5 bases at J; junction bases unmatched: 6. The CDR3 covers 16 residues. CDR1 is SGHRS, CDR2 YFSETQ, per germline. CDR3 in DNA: TGCGCCAGCAGCTTGCTAGCGGGAGGGCCGGAGGAGACCCAGTACTTC. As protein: CASSLLAGGPEETQYF.

CDR3 sequence reads: CSVDERDRVWNEQFF. Written as DNA, the CDR3 is TGCAGCGTTGATGAGCGGGACAGGGTTTGGAATGAGCAGTTCTTC. The V gene is TRBV29-1, the J gene TRBJ2-1, with TRBD1 matching 9 bases. CDR1 and CDR2 from the germline V gene are SQVTM and ANQGSEA. J gave up 7 bases and V 3 bases, and 10 bases lay outside the gene matches. This CDR3 contains 15 residues.

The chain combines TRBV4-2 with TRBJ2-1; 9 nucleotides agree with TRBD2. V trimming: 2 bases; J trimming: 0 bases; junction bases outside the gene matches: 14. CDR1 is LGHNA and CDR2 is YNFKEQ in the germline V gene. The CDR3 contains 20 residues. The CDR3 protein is CASSQPSTSGWISSYNEQFF. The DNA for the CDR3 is TGTGCCAGCAGCCAACCCTCGACTAGCGGCTGGATAAGCTCCTACAATGAGCAGTTCTTC.

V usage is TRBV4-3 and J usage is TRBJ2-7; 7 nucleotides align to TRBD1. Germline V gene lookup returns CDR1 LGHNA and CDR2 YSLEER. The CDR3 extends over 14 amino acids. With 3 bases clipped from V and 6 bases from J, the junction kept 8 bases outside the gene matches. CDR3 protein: CASSQITGDREQYF. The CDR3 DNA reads TGCGCCAGCAGCCAGATTACAGGGGATCGCGAGCAGTACTTC.

As DNA, the CDR3 is TGTGCCAGCAGCTTGAACAGGGGGCGTGAAAAACTGTTTTTT. As protein: CASSLNRGREKLFF. The chain uses TRBV5-5 and TRBJ1-4; TRBD1 aligns across 9 bases. The germline CDR1 and CDR2 sequences are SGHKS and YYEKEE (reference sequence). The V segment lost 1 base and the J segment 7 bases; nucleotides outside the gene matches: 2. The CDR3 runs to 14 residues.

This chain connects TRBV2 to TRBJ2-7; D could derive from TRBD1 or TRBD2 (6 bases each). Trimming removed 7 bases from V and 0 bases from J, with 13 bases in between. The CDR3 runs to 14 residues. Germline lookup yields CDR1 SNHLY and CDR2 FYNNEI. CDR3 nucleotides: TGTGCCAGCAATGGGGGGCTTCGCTCCTACGAGCAGTACTTC. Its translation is CASNGGLRSYEQYF.

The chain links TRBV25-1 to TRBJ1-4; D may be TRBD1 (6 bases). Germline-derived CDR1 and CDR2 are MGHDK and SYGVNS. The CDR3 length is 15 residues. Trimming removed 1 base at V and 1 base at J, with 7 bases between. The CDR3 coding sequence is TGTGCCAGCAGTGAATTGGACAGAACTAATGAAAAACTGTTTTTT. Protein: CASSELDRTNEKLFF.

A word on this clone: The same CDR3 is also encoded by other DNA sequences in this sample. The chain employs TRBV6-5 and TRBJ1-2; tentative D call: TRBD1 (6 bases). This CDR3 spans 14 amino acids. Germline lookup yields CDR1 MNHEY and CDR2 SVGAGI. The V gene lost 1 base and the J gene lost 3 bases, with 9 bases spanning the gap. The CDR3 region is CASSYLAGDYGYTF. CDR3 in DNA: TGTGCCAGCAGTTACTTGGCAGGGGACTATGGCTACACCTTC.

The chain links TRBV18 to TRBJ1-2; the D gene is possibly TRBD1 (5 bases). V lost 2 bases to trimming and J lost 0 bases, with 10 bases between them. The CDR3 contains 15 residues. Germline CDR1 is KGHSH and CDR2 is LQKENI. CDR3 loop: CASSPGTRPNYGYTF. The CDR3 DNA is TGTGCCAGCTCACCAGGGACGCGGCCTAACTATGGCTACACCTTC.

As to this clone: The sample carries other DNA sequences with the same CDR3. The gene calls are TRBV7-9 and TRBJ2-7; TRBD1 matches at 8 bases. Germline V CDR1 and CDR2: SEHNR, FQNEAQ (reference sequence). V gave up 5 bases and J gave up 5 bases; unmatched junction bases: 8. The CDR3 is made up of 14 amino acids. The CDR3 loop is CASSLITDRDEQYF. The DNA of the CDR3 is TGTGCCAGCAGCCTAATAACGGACAGGGACGAGCAGTACTTC.

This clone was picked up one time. Here the CDR3 DNA reads TGTGCCAGCAGCCCCCGGGACAGGGTGGACACCATATATTTT. Translated, it gives CASSPRDRVDTIYF. The chain couples TRBV5-4 to TRBJ1-3; TRBD1 aligns across 9 bases. From germline, CDR1 is SGHNT and CDR2 YYREEE (reference sequence). Losses at the gene ends were 4 bases for V and 8 bases for J; bases not matched to a gene: 7. CDR3 length: 14 amino acids.